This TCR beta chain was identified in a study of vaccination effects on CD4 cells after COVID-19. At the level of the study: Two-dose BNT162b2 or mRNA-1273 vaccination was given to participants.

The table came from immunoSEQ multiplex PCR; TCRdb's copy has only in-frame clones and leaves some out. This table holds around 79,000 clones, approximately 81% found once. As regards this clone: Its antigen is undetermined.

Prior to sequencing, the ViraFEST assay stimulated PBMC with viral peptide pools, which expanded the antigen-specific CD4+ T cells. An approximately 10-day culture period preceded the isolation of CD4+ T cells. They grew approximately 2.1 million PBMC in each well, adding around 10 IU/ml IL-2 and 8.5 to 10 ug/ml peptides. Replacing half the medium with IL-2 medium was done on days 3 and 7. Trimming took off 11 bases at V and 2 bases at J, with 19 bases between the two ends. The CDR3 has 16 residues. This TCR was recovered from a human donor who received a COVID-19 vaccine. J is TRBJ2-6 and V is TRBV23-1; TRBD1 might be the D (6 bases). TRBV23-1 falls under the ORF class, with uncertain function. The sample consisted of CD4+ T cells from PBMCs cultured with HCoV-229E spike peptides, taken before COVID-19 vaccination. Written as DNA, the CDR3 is TGCGCCCAGTACAGGGATCCCTCTCCTGGGGCCAACGTCCTGACTTTC. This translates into CAQYRDPSPGANVLTF.